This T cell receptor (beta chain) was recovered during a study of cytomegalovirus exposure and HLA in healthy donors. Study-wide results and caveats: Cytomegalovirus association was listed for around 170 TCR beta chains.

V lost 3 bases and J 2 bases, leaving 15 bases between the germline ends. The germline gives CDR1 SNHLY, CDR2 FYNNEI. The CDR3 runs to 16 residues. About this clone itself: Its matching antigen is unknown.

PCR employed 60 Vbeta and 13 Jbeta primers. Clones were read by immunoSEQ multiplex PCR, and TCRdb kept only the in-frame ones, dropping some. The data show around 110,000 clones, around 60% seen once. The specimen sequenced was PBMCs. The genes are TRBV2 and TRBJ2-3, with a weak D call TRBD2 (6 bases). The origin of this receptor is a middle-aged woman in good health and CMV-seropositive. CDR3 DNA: TGTGCCAGCAGTGATGGGCGGGATATAACCACAGATACGCAGTATTTT. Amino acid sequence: CASSDGRDITTDTQYF.